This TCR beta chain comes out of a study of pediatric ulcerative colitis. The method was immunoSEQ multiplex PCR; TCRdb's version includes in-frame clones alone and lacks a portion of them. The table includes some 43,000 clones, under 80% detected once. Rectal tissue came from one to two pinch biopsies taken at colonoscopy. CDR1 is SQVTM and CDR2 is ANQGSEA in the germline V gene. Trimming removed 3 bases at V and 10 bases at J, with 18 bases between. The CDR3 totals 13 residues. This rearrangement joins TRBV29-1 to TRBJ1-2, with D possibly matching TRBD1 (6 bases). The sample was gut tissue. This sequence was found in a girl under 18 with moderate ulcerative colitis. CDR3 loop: CSVESQGWLSYTF. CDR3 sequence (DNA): TGCAGCGTTGAGTCCCAGGGGTGGCTATCCTACACCTTC.